This T cell receptor beta chain was found in a study of technical replicates of blood from a handful of donors. There are 13 residues in the CDR3. The germline V gene has CDR1 MNHEY and CDR2 SVGAGI. Trimming left V 6 bases short and J 9 bases short, with 15 bases between. The table lists this clone with a count of one. Sequencing used immunoSEQ multiplex PCR; TCRdb keeps in-frame clones, though not all of them. The sample shows some 94,000 clones, about 95% of them seen only once. What was sequenced was T cells isolated from PBMCs. This clonotype originated in a human donor in good health. The chain joins TRBV6-5 to TRBJ1-5; no firm D call. The CDR3, as DNA: TGTGCCAGCAGGGCGGAGGCGAGAGGGCCCCAGCATTTT. Its translation: CASRAEARGPQHF.